Below are 29 T cell receptor beta chains sequenced from a single sample in a study of beta chain features in type 1 diabetes. Regarding the study as a whole: Type 1 diabetes patients had TCRB CDR3s that were shorter (moderately but significantly so) in all four CD4+ subsets.

Antigens of these TCRs are unknown. Sequencing targeted expressed TCRB transcripts, as all isolated RNA had been reverse transcribed. Sequenced by immunoSEQ multiplex PCR; TCRdb stores in-frame clones only, minus some. The table has more than 300,000 clones, roughly 12% seen once; the top ten hold around 0.0099%. Sequencing was carried out using naive CD4+ T cells from blood. These receptors came from a woman aged 18-35 years with type 1 diabetes.

This chain joins TRBV30 and TRBJ1-4; D gene uncertain. V was trimmed by 4 bases and J by 12 bases, leaving 18 bases between them. This CDR3 comprises 13 residues. Germline CDR1 is GTSNPN and CDR2 is SVGIG (reference sequence). CDR3 in amino acids: CAWNDGSTRELFF. DNA of the CDR3: TGTGCCTGGAATGATGGGAGCACAAGGGAACTGTTTTTT.

The sample holds a few counts of this clone. The chain joins TRBV29-1 to TRBJ2-2, with D perhaps TRBD1 (6 bases). The CDR3 totals 13 residues. Per germline, CDR1 SQVTM and CDR2 ANQGSEA. V was pared by 6 bases and J by 6 bases, with 14 bases between. In nucleotides, the CDR3 is TGCAGCGTCGCCCAACAGGGACCCGGGGAGCTGTTTTTT. Translated, it gives CSVAQQGPGELFF.

This clone was detected a few times. The rearrangement uses TRBV4-3 and TRBJ2-1; 10 nucleotides agree with TRBD2. Germline CDR1 and CDR2: LGHNA and YSLEER. V lost 1 base and J lost 8; bases outside the gene matches: 5. This CDR3 contains 15 residues. Written as DNA, the CDR3 is TGCGCCAGCAGCCAAGGTCCTAGCGGGAGTTATGAGCAGTTCTTC. Protein sequence: CASSQGPSGSYEQFF.

This clone was observed a handful of times. This CDR3 is also generated by other DNA sequences in the sample. The chain has TRBV30 and TRBJ2-5; 7 bases align to TRBD2. CDR3 length: 12 residues. The germline V gene encodes CDR1 GTSNPN and CDR2 SVGIG (reference sequence). V lost 3 bases to trimming and J lost 5 bases; unmatched junction nucleotides: 3. The CDR3 loop is CAWSPGGETQYF. The CDR3, as DNA: TGTGCCTGGAGCCCCGGGGGGGAGACCCAGTACTTC.

This clone showed up just a few times. The V gene is TRBV5-1, the J gene TRBJ2-2; 11 nucleotides match TRBD1. This CDR3 region has 16 residues. From germline, CDR1 is SGHRS and CDR2 YFSETQ. After removal of 3 bases from V and 4 bases from J, the junction contained 5 bases not matched to a gene. Here the CDR3 DNA reads TGCGCCAGCAGCTCCTCCGGGACAGGGGGCACCGGGGAGCTGTTTTTT. This sequence encodes CASSSSGTGGTGELFF.

This CDR3 is CASSVDDARLRRYTF. Here the CDR3 DNA reads TGTGCCAGCAGCGTAGACGACGCGCGCCTGAGGCGCTACACCTTC. The rearrangement uses TRBV9 and TRBJ1-2; D gene unclear. The CDR3 runs to 15 residues. Trimming stripped 0 bases from V and 9 bases from J, with 18 bases between. Germline assignment: CDR1 SGDLS and CDR2 YYNGEE.

This clone was counted between two and nine times. The sample carries other DNA sequences with the same CDR3. The chain is built from TRBV18 and TRBJ1-5; the match to TRBD1 covers 9 bases. The CDR3 runs 15 residues. The V gene end was trimmed by 4 bases and the J gene end by 1 base; junction bases not matched to a gene: 2. The germline V gene encodes CDR1 KGHSH and CDR2 LQKENI. This CDR3 reads CASSLGQGSNQPQHF. As DNA, the CDR3 is TGTGCCAGCTCACTTGGACAGGGGAGCAATCAGCCCCAGCATTTT. Full variable domain (remainder filled in from reference TRBV18 and TRBJ1-5): NAGVMQNPRHLVRRRGQEARLRCSPMKGHSHVYWYRQLPEEGLKFMVYLQKENIIDESGMPKERFSAEFPKEGPSILRIQQVVRGDSAAYFCASSLGQGSNQPQHFGDGTRLSIL.

This clone was counted only a few times. The genes are TRBV7-2 and TRBJ2-3, with 8 bases lining up with TRBD1. The CDR3 extends over 14 amino acids. Germline-derived CDR1 and CDR2 are SGHTA and FQGNSA. V was clipped by 5 bases and J by 4 bases; unmatched bases: 5. The CDR3: CASSTRQGPDTQYF. The DNA for the CDR3 is TGTGCCAGCAGCACCCGACAGGGGCCAGATACGCAGTATTTT.

This clone has more than one count but fewer than ten. This sequence joins TRBV30 and TRBJ1-1; no clear D. The CDR3 loop spans 12 amino acids. Trimming shortened V by 0 bases and J by 4 bases, and 6 bases separated the two germline ends. The germline V gene has CDR1 GTSNPN and CDR2 SVGIG (reference sequence). CDR3 sequence: CAWSVIATEAFF. The CDR3 region has the DNA TGTGCCTGGAGTGTAATAGCCACTGAAGCTTTCTTT.

This clone appeared a few times. V usage is TRBV6-4 and J usage is TRBJ2-1; TRBD2 agrees at 10 bases. Trimming cost V 6 bases and J 4 bases; bases outside gene matches: 6. This CDR3 has 15 residues. CDR1 MRHNA and CDR2 SNTAGT come from the germline V gene. CDR3 bases: TGTGCCAGCAGCGCGCTAGCGGGAGCTTACAATGAGCAGTTCTTC. Its protein product is CASSALAGAYNEQFF.

The chain couples TRBV19 to TRBJ1-6; 7 bases are shared with TRBD1. The germline V gene has CDR1 LNHDA and CDR2 SQIVND (reference sequence). V lost 6 bases to trimming and J lost 9 bases; unmatched junction nucleotides: 11. The CDR3 spans 15 residues. Written as DNA, the CDR3 is TGTGCCAGTAGGGAAACGGACAGGATCGCTTCACCCCTCCACTTT. Protein: CASRETDRIASPLHF.

This clone occurred a few times. This rearrangement joins TRBV7-3 to TRBJ2-3; D gene unclear. The CDR3 has 14 residues. The V end lost 0 bases, the J end lost 6 bases, and 10 bases lay between the germline ends. In germline, CDR1 is SGHTA, CDR2 FQGTGA. CDR3 residues: CASSLTVSSDTQYF. CDR3 nucleotide sequence: TGTGCCAGCAGCTTAACAGTTTCAAGCGATACGCAGTATTTT.

This clone has only a few counts. The chain has TRBV28 and TRBJ2-7; possibly TRBD2 for D (5 bases). Germline values: CDR1 MDHEN, CDR2 SYDVKM. V lost 6 bases and J lost 7, with 16 bases in between. This CDR3 is 13 amino acids long. CDR3 loop: CASSVPPRGEQYF. Here the CDR3 DNA reads TGTGCCAGCAGCGTCCCGCCCCGCGGGGAGCAGTACTTC.

J is TRBJ2-1 and V is TRBV7-9; D might be TRBD2 (5 bases). Trimming took off 1 base at V and 9 bases at J, with 10 bases between the two ends. The CDR3 loop spans 13 amino acids. The germline V gene has CDR1 SEHNR and CDR2 FQNEAQ (reference sequence). The CDR3 DNA reads as TGTGCCAGCAGCTTAGGGGTGCGGGCTGAGCAGTTCTTC. Its translation is CASSLGVRAEQFF.

This clone was observed a handful of times. This chain connects TRBV15 to TRBJ2-5; no firm D call. Germline V lookup: CDR1 LNHNV, CDR2 YYDKDF (reference sequence). V gave up 0 bases and J gave up 4 bases, with 9 bases separating them. The CDR3 runs 14 residues. CDR3 nucleotide sequence: TGTGCCACCAGCAGAGATGCTCACGGAGAGACCCAGTACTTC. Translation gives CATSRDAHGETQYF.

CDR3 in amino acids: CASSMGQGARGYTF. DNA of the CDR3: TGTGCCAGTAGTATGGGACAGGGGGCGCGAGGCTACACCTTC. The rearrangement links TRBV19 to TRBJ1-2; 12 nucleotides line up with TRBD1. Germline values: CDR1 LNHDA, CDR2 SQIVND (reference sequence). V was clipped by 3 bases and J by 8 bases; unmatched bases: 4. The length of the CDR3 is 14 residues.

The chain employs TRBV29-1 and TRBJ2-5; D is possibly TRBD1 (5 bases). The V and J ends lost 2 bases and 1 base respectively, with 11 bases between them. This CDR3 is 14 amino acids long. Germline V CDR1 and CDR2: SQVTM, ANQGSEA. CDR3 residues: CSVEYADSQETQYF. CDR3 coding DNA: TGCAGCGTTGAATACGCAGACAGCCAAGAGACCCAGTACTTC.

This clone was seen only a few times. V gene TRBV4-1 combines with J gene TRBJ2-1; TRBD2 is a possible D gene (5 bases). CDR3 length: 16 residues. Trimming removed 1 base at V and 2 bases at J, with 12 bases between. Germline CDR1 reads MGHRA; CDR2 reads YSYEKL. As DNA, the CDR3 is TGCGCCAGCAGCCAAGGAGGGAAAGGAACCTACAATGAGCAGTTCTTC. Amino acids: CASSQGGKGTYNEQFF.

V and J are TRBV7-2 and TRBJ2-3; 7 positions match TRBD2. Germline V gene lookup returns CDR1 SGHTA and CDR2 FQGNSA. V lost 1 base, J lost 3 bases, and 1 base stayed unmatched. The CDR3 is made up of 14 amino acids. The CDR3 spells CASSLGLATDTQYF. In DNA form, the CDR3 reads TGTGCCAGCAGCTTAGGACTAGCAACAGATACGCAGTATTTT. Together with reference TRBV7-2 and TRBJ2-3, the CDR3 gives the full variable domain: GAGVSQSPSNKVTEKGKDVELRCDPISGHTALYWYRQSLGQGLEFLIYFQGNSAPDKSGLPSDRFSAERTGGSVSTLTIQRTQQEDSAVYLCASSLGLATDTQYFGPGTRLTVL.

In its sample, this clone was seen a few times. The rearrangement uses TRBV4-3 and TRBJ2-5, with 8 bases matching TRBD2. J was trimmed by 10 bases and V by 0 bases; bases with no gene match: 4. From germline, CDR1 is LGHNA and CDR2 YSLEER. The CDR3 is 13 amino acids. The CDR3 nucleotides are TGCGCCAGCAGCCAAGAGGGACTAGGGAGCCAGTACTTC. Amino acid sequence: CASSQEGLGSQYF.

This clone was detected only a few times. The J gene is TRBJ2-5, the V gene TRBV7-2; tentative D call: TRBD2 (5 bases). V shed 4 bases and J shed 7 bases, with 22 bases lying between them. The CDR3 runs to 16 residues. Germline values: CDR1 SGHTA, CDR2 FQGNSA. For the CDR3, the DNA is TGTGCCAGCAGCTCCAGACCCCCCCCTGGCGGGTGGACCCAGTACTTC. Encoded protein: CASSSRPPPGGWTQYF.

The chain carries TRBV4-2 and TRBJ2-1; 8 bases line up with TRBD2. Germline assignment: CDR1 LGHNA and CDR2 YNFKEQ. V shed 2 bases and J 8 bases; nucleotides not matched to a gene: 11. This CDR3 contains 16 residues. This chain's CDR3 is CASSQPGTSYVDEQFF. The CDR3 DNA follows: TGTGCCAGCAGCCAACCCGGGACTAGTTATGTCGATGAGCAGTTCTTC.

This clone was detected only a few times. The J gene is TRBJ1-2, the V gene TRBV30, with TRBD1 matching 8 bases. The germline CDR1 and CDR2 sequences are GTSNPN and SVGIG (reference sequence). Unmatched junction bases numbered 7, after V lost 4 bases and J lost 3 bases. The CDR3 covers 14 residues. CDR3 protein: CAWTGTGRDYGYTF. In DNA form, the CDR3 reads TGTGCCTGGACCGGGACAGGAAGGGACTATGGCTACACCTTC. The variable domain in full, with the rest retrieved from reference TRBV30 and TRBJ1-2, is SQTIHQWPATLVQPVGSPLSLECTVEGTSNPNLYWYRQAAGRGLQLLFYSVGIGQISSEVPQNLSASRPQDRQFILSSKKLLLSDSGFYLCAWTGTGRDYGYTFGSGTRLTVV.

The chain recombines TRBV20-1 with TRBJ1-1, with no clear D. CDR1 and CDR2 (germline): DFQATT, SNEGSKA (reference sequence). Trimming cost V 5 bases and J 0 bases, with 4 bases left between them. There are 11 residues in the CDR3. CDR3 region: CSAPVNTEAFF. CDR3 in DNA: TGCAGTGCTCCGGTGAACACTGAAGCTTTCTTT.

The V and J genes are TRBV11-2 and TRBJ2-4, with 7 nucleotides matching TRBD2. The germline CDR1 and CDR2 sequences are SGHAT and FQNNGV. The CDR3 is 18 amino acids. V gave up 1 base and J gave up 0 bases; unmatched junction bases: 9. Written as DNA, the CDR3 is TGTGCCAGCAGCTTAGGTCTCCTAGCGGAGTTAGCCAAAAACATTCAGTACTTC. Its translation is CASSLGLLAELAKNIQYF.

This clone was counted a few times. The chain combines TRBV10-3 with TRBJ1-1; 9 positions match TRBD1. V lost 8 bases to trimming and J lost 4 bases; unmatched junction nucleotides: 8. This CDR3 region has 14 residues. Germline values: CDR1 ENHRY, CDR2 SYGVKD. The CDR3 DNA follows: TGTGCCATCGCCTTACAGGGGGCGAGCACTGAAGCTTTCTTT. This codes for CAIALQGASTEAFF.

V and J are TRBV18 and TRBJ2-6, with unresolved D. Germline V gene lookup returns CDR1 KGHSH and CDR2 LQKENI. With 3 bases removed from V and 0 bases from J, the gap between germline ends came to 9 bases. The CDR3 runs to 16 residues. The CDR3 bases are TGTGCCAGCTCACCCGTTAGGAGCTCTGGGGCCAACGTCCTGACTTTC. Protein product: CASSPVRSSGANVLTF.

The V and J genes are TRBV5-4 and TRBJ1-4, with D uncertain. Germline values: CDR1 SGHNT, CDR2 YYREEE (reference sequence). This CDR3 comprises 14 residues. V was shortened by 0 bases and J by 2 bases, with 5 bases between the two germline ends. The CDR3 is CASSLAGTNEKLFF. The CDR3 bases are TGTGCCAGCAGCTTGGCAGGTACTAATGAAAAACTGTTTTTT.

This clone was counted only a few times. J is TRBJ2-7 and V is TRBV2; 8 bases fit TRBD2. V lost 7 bases and J lost 3; bases outside the gene matches: 11. The CDR3 runs 15 residues. The germline V gene encodes CDR1 SNHLY and CDR2 FYNNEI. The CDR3 DNA reads TGTGCCAGCACTAACGGCGGGACTAGAGTCTACGAGCAGTACTTC. Translated, it gives CASTNGGTRVYEQYF.